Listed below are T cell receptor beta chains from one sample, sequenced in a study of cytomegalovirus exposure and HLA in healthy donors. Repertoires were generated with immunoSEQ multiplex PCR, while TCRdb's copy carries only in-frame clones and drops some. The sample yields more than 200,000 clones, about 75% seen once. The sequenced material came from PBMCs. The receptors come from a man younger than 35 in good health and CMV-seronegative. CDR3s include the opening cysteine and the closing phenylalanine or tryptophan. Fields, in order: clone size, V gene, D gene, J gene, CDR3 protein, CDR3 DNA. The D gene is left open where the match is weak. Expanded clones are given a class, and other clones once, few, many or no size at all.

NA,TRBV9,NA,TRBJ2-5,CASSPHPNRAQETQYF,TGTGCCAGCAGCCCTCACCCAAACAGGGCGCAAGAGACCCAGTACTTC
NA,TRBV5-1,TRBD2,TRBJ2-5,CASSLAGGAGSRRETQYF,TGCGCCAGCAGCTTGGCCGGGGGGGCAGGTTCGAGGAGGGAGACCCAGTACTTC
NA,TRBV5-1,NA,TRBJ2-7,CASSWESSYEQYF,TGCGCCAGCAGCTGGGAGAGCTCCTACGAGCAGTACTTC
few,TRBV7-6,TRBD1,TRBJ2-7,CASSLATGGREQYF,TGTGCCAGCAGCTTAGCAACAGGGGGCAGGGAGCAGTACTTC
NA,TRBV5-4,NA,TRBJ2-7,CATDGGSPGQRDYEQYF,TGTGCCACCGATGGGGGGAGCCCGGGACAGAGGGACTACGAGCAGTACTTC
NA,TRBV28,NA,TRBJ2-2,CASSFRGNTGELFF,TGTGCCAGCAGTTTTCGAGGGAACACCGGGGAGCTGTTTTTT
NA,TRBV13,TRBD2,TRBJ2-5,CASSLGGREVQETQYF,TGTGCCAGCAGCTTAGGCGGCCGGGAGGTTCAGGAGACCCAGTACTTC
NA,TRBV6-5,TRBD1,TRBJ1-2,CASSYGDRAGGYTF,TGTGCCAGCAGTTACGGGGACAGGGCTGGTGGCTACACCTTC
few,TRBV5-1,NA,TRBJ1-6,CASSSDQGLNSPLHF,TGCGCCAGCAGTTCGGACCAGGGGCTAAATTCACCCCTCCACTTT
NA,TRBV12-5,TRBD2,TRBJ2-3,CASGFAGTSGRSPYSTDTQYF,TGTGCTAGTGGTTTCGCCGGGACTAGCGGGCGAAGCCCCTATTCCACAGATACGCAGTATTTT
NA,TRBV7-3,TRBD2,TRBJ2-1,CASSLTRRTSGGDYNEQFF,TGTGCCAGCAGCTTGACCCGTAGGACTAGCGGGGGAGATTACAATGAGCAGTTCTTC
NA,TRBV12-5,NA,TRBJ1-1,CASGLSGAGVAFF,TGTGCTAGTGGTTTGTCAGGGGCAGGGGTAGCTTTCTTT
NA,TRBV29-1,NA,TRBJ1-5,CSVQNIDQPQHF,TGCAGCGTCCAAAACATCGATCAGCCCCAGCATTTT
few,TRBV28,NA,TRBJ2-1,CASSPADSSYNEQFF,TGTGCCAGCAGTCCAGCGGATTCCTCCTACAATGAGCAGTTCTTC
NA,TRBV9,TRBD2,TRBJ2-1,CASSPAGTNHNEQFF,TGTGCCAGCAGCCCAGCCGGGACTAATCACAATGAGCAGTTCTTC
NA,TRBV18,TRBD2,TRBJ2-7,CASSPGLAGGYEQYF,TGTGCCAGCTCACCCGGACTAGCGGGGGGGTACGAGCAGTACTTC
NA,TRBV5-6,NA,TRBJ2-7,CASSFRYSYEQYF,TGTGCCAGCAGCTTCAGATACTCCTACGAGCAGTACTTC
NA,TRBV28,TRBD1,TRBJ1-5,CASSRGQGRNQPQHF,TGTGCCAGCAGCCGTGGACAGGGCAGGAATCAGCCCCAGCATTTT
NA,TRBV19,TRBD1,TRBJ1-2,CASSPQGASNYGYTF,TGTGCCAGTAGTCCTCAGGGGGCGAGTAACTATGGCTACACCTTC
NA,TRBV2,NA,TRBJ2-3,CASSVGGGEDTQYF,TGTGCCAGCAGTGTGGGAGGGGGAGAAGATACGCAGTATTTT